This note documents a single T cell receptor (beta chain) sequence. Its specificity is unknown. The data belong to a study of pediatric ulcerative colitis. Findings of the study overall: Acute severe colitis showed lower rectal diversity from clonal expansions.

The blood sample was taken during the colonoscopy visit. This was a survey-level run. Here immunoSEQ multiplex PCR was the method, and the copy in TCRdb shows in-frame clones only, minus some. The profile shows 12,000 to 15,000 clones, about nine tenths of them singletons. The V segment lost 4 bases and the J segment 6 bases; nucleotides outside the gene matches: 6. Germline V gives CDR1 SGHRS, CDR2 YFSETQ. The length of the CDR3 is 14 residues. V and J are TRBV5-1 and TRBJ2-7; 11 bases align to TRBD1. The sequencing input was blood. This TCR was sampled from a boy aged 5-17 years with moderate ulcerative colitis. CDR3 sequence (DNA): TGCGCCAGCAGCCTGGACAGGGGGCTAGGCGAGCAGTACTTC. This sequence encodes CASSLDRGLGEQYF.